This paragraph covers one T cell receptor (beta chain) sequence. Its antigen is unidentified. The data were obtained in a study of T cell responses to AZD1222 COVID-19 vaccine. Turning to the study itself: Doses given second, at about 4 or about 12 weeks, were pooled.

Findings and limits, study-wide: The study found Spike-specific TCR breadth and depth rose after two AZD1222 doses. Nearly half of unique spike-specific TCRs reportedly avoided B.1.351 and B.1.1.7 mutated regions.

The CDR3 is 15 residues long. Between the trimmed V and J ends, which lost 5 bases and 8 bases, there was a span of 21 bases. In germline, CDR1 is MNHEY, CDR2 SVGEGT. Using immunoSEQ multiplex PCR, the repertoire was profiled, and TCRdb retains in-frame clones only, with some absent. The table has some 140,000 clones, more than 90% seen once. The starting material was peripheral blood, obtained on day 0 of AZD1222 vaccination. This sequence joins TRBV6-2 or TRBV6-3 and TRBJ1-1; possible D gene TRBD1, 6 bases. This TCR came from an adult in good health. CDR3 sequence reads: CASSPTGHLTSEAFF. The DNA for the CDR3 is TGTGCCAGCAGTCCCACGGGACACCTCACCTCGGAAGCTTTCTTT.